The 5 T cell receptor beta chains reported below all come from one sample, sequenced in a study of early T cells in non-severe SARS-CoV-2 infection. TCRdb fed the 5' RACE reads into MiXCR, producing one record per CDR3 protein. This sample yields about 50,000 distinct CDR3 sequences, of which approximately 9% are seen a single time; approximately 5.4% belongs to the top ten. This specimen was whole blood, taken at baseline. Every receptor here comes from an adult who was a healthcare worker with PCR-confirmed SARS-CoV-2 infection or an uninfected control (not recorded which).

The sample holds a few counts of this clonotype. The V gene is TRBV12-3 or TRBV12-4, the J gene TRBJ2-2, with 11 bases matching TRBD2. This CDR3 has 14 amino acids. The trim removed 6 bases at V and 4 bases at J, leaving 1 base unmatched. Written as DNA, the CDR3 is TGTGCCAGCAGGGGACTAGCGGTCACCGGGGAGCTGTTTTTT. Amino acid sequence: CASRGLAVTGELFF.

The CDR3: CASSPLGAGFGSFDGYTF. Written as DNA, the CDR3 is TGTGCCAGCAGCCCTTTGGGGGCAGGCTTCGGATCTTTCGATGGCTACACCTTC. This chain connects TRBV7-9 to TRBJ1-2; maybe TRBD1 (6 bases). Trimming stripped 5 bases from V and 6 bases from J, with 28 bases between. In germline, CDR1 is SEHNR, CDR2 FQNEAQ (reference sequence). The CDR3 extends over 18 amino acids.

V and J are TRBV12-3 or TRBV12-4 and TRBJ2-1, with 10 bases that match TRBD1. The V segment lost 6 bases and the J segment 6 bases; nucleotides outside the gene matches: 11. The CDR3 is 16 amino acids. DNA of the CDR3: TGTGCCAGCAGCCCGCGACAGGGGGCGCGGGGCAATGAGCAGTTCTTC. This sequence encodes CASSPRQGARGNEQFF.

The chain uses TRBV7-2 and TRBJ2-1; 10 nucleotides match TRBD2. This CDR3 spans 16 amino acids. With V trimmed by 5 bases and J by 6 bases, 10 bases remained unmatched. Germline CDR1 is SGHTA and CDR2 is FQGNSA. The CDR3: CASSTSRSSGGNEQFF. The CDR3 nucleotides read TGTGCCAGCAGCACAAGTAGGTCTAGCGGGGGCAATGAGCAGTTCTTC.

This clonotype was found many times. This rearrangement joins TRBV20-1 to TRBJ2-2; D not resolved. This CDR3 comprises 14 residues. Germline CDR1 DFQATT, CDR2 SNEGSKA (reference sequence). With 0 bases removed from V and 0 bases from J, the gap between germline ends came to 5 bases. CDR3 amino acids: CSARETTNTGELFF. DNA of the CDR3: TGCAGTGCTAGAGAGACAACGAACACCGGGGAGCTGTTTTTT.